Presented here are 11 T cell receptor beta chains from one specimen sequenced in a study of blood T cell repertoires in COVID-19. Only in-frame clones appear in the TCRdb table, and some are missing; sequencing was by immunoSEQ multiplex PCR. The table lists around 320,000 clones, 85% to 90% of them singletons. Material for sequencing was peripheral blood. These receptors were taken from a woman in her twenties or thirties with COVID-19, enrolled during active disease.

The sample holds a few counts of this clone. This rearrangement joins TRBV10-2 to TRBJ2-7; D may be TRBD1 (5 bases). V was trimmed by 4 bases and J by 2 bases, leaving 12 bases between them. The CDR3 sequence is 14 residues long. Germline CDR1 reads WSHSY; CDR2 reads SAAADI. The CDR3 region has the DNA TGCGCCAGCAGTGCGCGGACATCCACCTACGAGCAGTACTTC. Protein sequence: CASSARTSTYEQYF.

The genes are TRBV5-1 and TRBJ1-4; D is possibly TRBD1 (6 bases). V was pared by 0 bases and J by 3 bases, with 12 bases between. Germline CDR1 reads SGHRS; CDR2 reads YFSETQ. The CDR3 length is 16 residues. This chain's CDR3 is CASSLAQGIPNEKLFF. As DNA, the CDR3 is TGCGCCAGCAGCTTGGCCCAGGGGATACCTAATGAAAAACTGTTTTTT.

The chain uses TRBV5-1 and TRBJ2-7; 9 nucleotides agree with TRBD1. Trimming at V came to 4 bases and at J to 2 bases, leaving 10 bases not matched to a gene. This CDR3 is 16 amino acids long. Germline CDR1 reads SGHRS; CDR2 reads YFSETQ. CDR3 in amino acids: CASSAAGTGITYEQYF. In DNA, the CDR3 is TGCGCCAGCAGCGCCGCCGGGACAGGGATAACCTACGAGCAGTACTTC.

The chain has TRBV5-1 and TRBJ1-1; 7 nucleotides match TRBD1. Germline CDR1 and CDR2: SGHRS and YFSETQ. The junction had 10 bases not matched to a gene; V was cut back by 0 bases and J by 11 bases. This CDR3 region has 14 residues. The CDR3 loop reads CASSLGGFVTGAFF. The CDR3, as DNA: TGCGCCAGCAGCTTGGGGGGGTTTGTGACAGGGGCTTTCTTT.

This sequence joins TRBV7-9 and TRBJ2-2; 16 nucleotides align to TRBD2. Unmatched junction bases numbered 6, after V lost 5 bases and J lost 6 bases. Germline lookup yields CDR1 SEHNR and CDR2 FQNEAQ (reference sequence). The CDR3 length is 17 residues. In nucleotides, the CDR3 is TGTGCCAGCAGCATGGGACTAGCGGGGGGGCCTGCCGGGGAGCTGTTTTTT. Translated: CASSMGLAGGPAGELFF.

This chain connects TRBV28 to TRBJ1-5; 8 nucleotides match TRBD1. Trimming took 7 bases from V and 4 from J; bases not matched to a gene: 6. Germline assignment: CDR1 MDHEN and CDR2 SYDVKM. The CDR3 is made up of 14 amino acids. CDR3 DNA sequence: TGTGCCAGCACCAGGGACAGGCTGAATCAGCCCCAGCATTTT. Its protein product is CASTRDRLNQPQHF.

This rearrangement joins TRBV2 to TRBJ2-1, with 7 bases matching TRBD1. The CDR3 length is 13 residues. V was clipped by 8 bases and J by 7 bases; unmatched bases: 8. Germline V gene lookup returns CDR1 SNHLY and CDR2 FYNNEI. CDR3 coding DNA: TGTGCCAGCCCTTCCGGGACAGCAAATGAGCAGTTCTTC. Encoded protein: CASPSGTANEQFF.

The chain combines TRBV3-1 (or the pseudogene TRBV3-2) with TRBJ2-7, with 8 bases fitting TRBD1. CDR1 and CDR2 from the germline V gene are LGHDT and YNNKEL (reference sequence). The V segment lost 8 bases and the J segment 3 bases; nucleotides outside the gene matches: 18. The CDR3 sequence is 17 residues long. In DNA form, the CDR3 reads TGTGCCAGCGCTCCCGGGACAGGACACCCATTGGGCTACGAGCAGTACTTC. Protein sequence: CASAPGTGHPLGYEQYF.

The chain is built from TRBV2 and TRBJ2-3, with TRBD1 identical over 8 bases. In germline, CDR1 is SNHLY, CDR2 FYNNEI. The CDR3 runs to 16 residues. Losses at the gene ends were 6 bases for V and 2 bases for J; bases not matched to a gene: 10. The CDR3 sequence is CASSNGDRPYTDTQYF. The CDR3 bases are TGTGCCAGCAGCAACGGGGACAGGCCTTACACAGATACGCAGTATTTT.

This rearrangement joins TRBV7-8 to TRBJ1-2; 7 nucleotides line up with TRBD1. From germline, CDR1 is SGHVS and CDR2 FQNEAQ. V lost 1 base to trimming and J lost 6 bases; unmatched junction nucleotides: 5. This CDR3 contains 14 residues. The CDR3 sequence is CASSLEGGGHGYTF. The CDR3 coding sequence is TGTGCCAGCAGCTTAGAAGGAGGGGGCCATGGCTACACCTTC.

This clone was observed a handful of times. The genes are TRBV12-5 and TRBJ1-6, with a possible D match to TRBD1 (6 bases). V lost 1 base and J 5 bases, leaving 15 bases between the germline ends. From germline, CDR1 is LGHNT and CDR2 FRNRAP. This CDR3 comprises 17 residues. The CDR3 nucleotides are TGTGCTAGTGGTTTGGAGAACGGGACACCAAATAATTCACCCCTCCACTTT. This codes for CASGLENGTPNNSPLHF.